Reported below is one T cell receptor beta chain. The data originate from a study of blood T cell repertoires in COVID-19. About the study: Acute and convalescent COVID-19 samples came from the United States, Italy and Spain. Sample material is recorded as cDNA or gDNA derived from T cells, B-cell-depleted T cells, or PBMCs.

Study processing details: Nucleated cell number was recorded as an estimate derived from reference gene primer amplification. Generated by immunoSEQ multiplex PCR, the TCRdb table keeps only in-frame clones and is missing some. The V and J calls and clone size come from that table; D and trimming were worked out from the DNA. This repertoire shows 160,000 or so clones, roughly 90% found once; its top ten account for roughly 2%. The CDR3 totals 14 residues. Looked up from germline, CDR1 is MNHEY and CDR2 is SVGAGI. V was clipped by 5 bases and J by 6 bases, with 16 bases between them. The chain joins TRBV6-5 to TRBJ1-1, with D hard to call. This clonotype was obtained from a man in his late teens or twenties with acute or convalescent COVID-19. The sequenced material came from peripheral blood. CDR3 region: CASSISGGLPEAFF. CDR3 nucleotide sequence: TGTGCCAGCAGTATCTCAGGAGGGCTCCCTGAAGCTTTCTTT.